The clone carrying this T cell receptor (beta chain) was counted between two and nine times. Its target is not known. This CDR3 spans 16 amino acids. Unmatched junction bases numbered 2, after V lost 0 bases and J lost 4 bases. Per the germline V gene, CDR1 is SGHRS and CDR2 is YFSETQ. The data originate from a study of T-cell reconstitution after alpha-beta-depleted transplantation in children. Preparation of the TCRbeta library involved a method that used unique molecular identifiers. MiXCR, applied by TCRdb to the PCR reads, yields one record per CDR3 protein. The table records under 250,000 distinct CDR3 sequences, 20% to 30% of them present only once. Study-wide results and limits: It was newly produced T cells that mostly accounted for T-cell counts and diversity one year after transplant. Several hundred expanded graft clones reportedly were the source of alpha-beta T cells about two months after transplant.

This TCR was sampled from a female patient between 2 and 10 years old who had a stem cell transplant for congenital amegakaryocytic thrombocytopenia, so the T cells may come from the graft donor. The chain combines TRBV5-1 with TRBJ2-1; 12 bases agree with TRBD1. Sequenced here: PBMCs, mostly from graft donor cells, sampled 360 days after TCRalphabeta/CD19-depleted stem cell transplant. CDR3 coding DNA: TGCGCCAGCAGCTTGGGGGACAGGGGGCTTTACAATGAGCAGTTCTTC. Amino acids: CASSLGDRGLYNEQFF.